One and the same sample provided the 20 T cell receptor beta chains below, sequenced in a study of vaccination and CD4 T cells after COVID-19. These receptors lack a known antigen. Treatment of the sample: roughly 10-day PBMC culture with coronavirus spike peptide pools or control peptides (ViraFEST assay). At the Johns Hopkins FTIC core, DNA taken from cultured CD4+ T cells was sequenced by way of the Oncomine TCR Beta short-read assay. TCRdb re-analysed the PCR reads in MiXCR, keeping a single row per CDR3 protein. The sample includes 16,000 or so distinct CDR3 sequences, under 70% seen only once; the top ten take approximately 10%. The sample consisted of CD4+ T cells from blood, cultured in vitro. The origin of the receptors is a human donor who had recovered from COVID-19.

The rearrangement uses TRBV6-2 or TRBV6-3 and TRBJ2-1, with 11 bases fitting TRBD1. Per the germline V gene, CDR1 is MNHEY and CDR2 is SVGEGT. V gave up 5 bases and J gave up 8 bases; unmatched junction bases: 8. The CDR3 is 15 residues long. The CDR3 protein is CASSTGQGAIYEQFF. CDR3 bases: TGTGCCAGCAGTACCGGACAGGGGGCGATTTATGAGCAGTTCTTC.

The rearrangement uses TRBV7-9 and TRBJ1-3; TRBD1 is a possible D gene (6 bases). The CDR3 is made up of 15 amino acids. CDR1 and CDR2 (germline): SEHNR, FQNEAQ (reference sequence). V was shortened by 5 bases and J by 4 bases, with 15 bases between the two germline ends. Here the CDR3 DNA reads TGTGCCAGCAGCCCCTTAACAGGGTCCGGAAACACCATATATTTT. Translation gives CASSPLTGSGNTIYF. Complete variable domain (other parts from reference TRBV7-9 and TRBJ1-3): DTGVSQNPRHKITKRGQNVTFRCDPISEHNRLYWYRQTLGQGPEFLTYFQNEAQLEKSRLLSDRFSAERPKGSFSTLEIQRTEQGDSAMYLCASSPLTGSGNTIYFGEGSWLTVV.

The V gene is TRBV12-3 or TRBV12-4, the J gene TRBJ1-6; possibly TRBD1 for D (6 bases). The CDR3 totals 14 residues. The V end was cut by 2 bases, the J end by 9 bases, with 11 bases between. The CDR3 DNA is TGTGCCAGCAGTTTAACGGGGGCTAGTTCACCCCTCCACTTT. Encoded protein: CASSLTGASSPLHF.

This clonotype was seen more than once but under ten times. The gene calls are TRBV19 and TRBJ1-2; a possible D gene is TRBD1 (5 bases). This CDR3 is 16 amino acids long. V lost 5 bases and J 3 bases, leaving 19 bases between the germline ends. Looked up from germline, CDR1 is LNHDA and CDR2 is SQIVND (reference sequence). The CDR3 DNA sequence: TGTGCCAGTAGTCCTGCCCGGGCGAGGGGTGACTATGGCTACACCTTC. The encoded protein is CASSPARARGDYGYTF. The full variable domain, its missing parts supplied by reference TRBV19 and TRBJ1-2, is DGGITQSPKYLFRKEGQNVTLSCEQNLNHDAMYWYRQDPGQGLRLIYYSQIVNDFQKGDIAEGYSVSREKKESFPLTVTSAQKNPTAFYLCASSPARARGDYGYTFGSGTRLTVV.

This clonotype was counted between two and nine times. The J gene is TRBJ1-6, the V gene TRBV6-1; a possible D gene is TRBD1 (6 bases). Germline V gene data show CDR1 as MNHNS and CDR2 as SASEGT. V lost 3 bases and J lost 2, with 8 bases in between. This CDR3 has 15 residues. CDR3 loop: CASSERDTYNSPLHF. CDR3 in DNA: TGTGCCAGCAGTGAGCGGGACACCTATAATTCACCCCTCCACTTT.

The V call is TRBV27, the J call TRBJ2-2, with 7 bases lining up with TRBD1. Germline values: CDR1 MNHEY, CDR2 SMNVEV (reference sequence). V was clipped by 5 bases and J by 5 bases; unmatched bases: 14. The CDR3 totals 17 residues. The CDR3 DNA sequence: TGTGCCAGCAGTCCTCAGCCGCCGAGGGGGCGAACCGGGGAGCTGTTTTTT. Translating gives CASSPQPPRGRTGELFF.

J is TRBJ2-4 and V is TRBV20-1; the match to TRBD2 covers 13 bases. Trimming at V came to 5 bases and at J to 8 bases, leaving 12 bases not matched to a gene. Germline V gene sequence: CDR1 DFQATT, CDR2 SNEGSKA (reference sequence). This CDR3 comprises 16 residues. CDR3 coding DNA: TGCAGTGCTCCCCGGACTAGCGGGGGCCTCAGGGACATTCAGTACTTC. It encodes CSAPRTSGGLRDIQYF.

This clonotype was seen just once. V is TRBV2 and J is TRBJ2-3, with D maybe TRBD2 (5 bases). This CDR3 has 12 residues. Germline V lookup: CDR1 SNHLY, CDR2 FYNNEI. V lost 7 bases and J lost 4, with 9 bases in between. The chain's CDR3 is CASTGFADTQYF. As DNA, the CDR3 is TGTGCCAGCACGGGGTTCGCAGATACGCAGTATTTT.

The genes are TRBV28 and TRBJ2-7; 8 positions agree with TRBD2. With V trimmed by 6 bases and J by 2 bases, 12 bases remained unmatched. This CDR3 is built from 16 residues. From germline, CDR1 is MDHEN and CDR2 SYDVKM. The CDR3 loop reads CASRTTGAGGAYEQYF. The CDR3 DNA follows: TGTGCCAGCAGGACAACGGGGGCGGGGGGAGCCTACGAGCAGTACTTC.

V is TRBV28 and J is TRBJ1-2; D not certain. Trimming shortened V by 3 bases and J by 5 bases, and 7 bases separated the two germline ends. The CDR3 runs to 12 residues. In germline, CDR1 is MDHEN, CDR2 SYDVKM. CDR3: CASSFRKYGYTF. The CDR3 nucleotides read TGTGCCAGCAGTTTCAGGAAATATGGCTACACCTTC.

CDR3 sequence: CSARERRGGAYTDTQYF. The CDR3 DNA follows: TGCAGTGCTAGAGAGAGGAGGGGGGGGGCCTACACAGATACGCAGTATTTT. The chain couples TRBV20-1 to TRBJ2-3; maybe TRBD2 (7 bases). This CDR3 comprises 17 residues. Germline V gene data show CDR1 as DFQATT and CDR2 as SNEGSKA (reference sequence). Trimming took off 0 bases at V and 2 bases at J, with 18 bases between the two ends.

This clonotype is large. The CDR3 loop is CASRRQGSGNQPQHF. The CDR3 coding sequence is TGTGCCAGCAGGCGACAGGGGTCCGGCAATCAGCCCCAGCATTTT. The chain has TRBV28 and TRBJ1-5, with 8 bases lining up with TRBD1. J lost 2 bases, V lost 6 bases, and 6 bases had no gene match. The CDR3 is made up of 15 amino acids. Germline V gene lookup returns CDR1 MDHEN and CDR2 SYDVKM.

Only a few counts were recorded for this clonotype. V is TRBV19 and J is TRBJ2-3, with D maybe TRBD1 (5 bases). CDR1 is LNHDA, CDR2 SQIVND, per germline (reference sequence). The CDR3 is made up of 15 amino acids. The V and J ends lost 1 base and 6 bases respectively, with 14 bases between them. CDR3 bases: TGTGCCAGTAGTATAGGAGGAAGGGGTCAGGATACGCAGTATTTT. Its translation: CASSIGGRGQDTQYF.

This chain links TRBV20-1 with TRBJ1-6; maybe TRBD1 (5 bases). The germline V and J ends were trimmed by 2 bases and 7 bases, with 9 bases remaining between them. The CDR3 covers 13 residues. Germline V gene sequence: CDR1 DFQATT, CDR2 SNEGSKA (reference sequence). The CDR3 loop reads CSARKGANSPLHF. CDR3 nucleotides: TGCAGTGCTAGAAAAGGGGCAAATTCACCCCTCCACTTT.

The J gene is TRBJ1-5, the V gene TRBV28, with 7 bases lining up with TRBD1. V lost 6 bases, J lost 7 bases, and 9 bases stayed unmatched. The CDR3 contains 14 residues. The germline V gene has CDR1 MDHEN and CDR2 SYDVKM. The CDR3 coding sequence is TGTGCCAGCAGGGTAGACAGGGAAGGACAGCCCCAGCATTTT. It yields the protein CASRVDREGQPQHF. Full variable domain (rest looked up from reference TRBV28 and TRBJ1-5): DVKVTQSSRYLVKRTGEKVFLECVQDMDHENMFWYRQDPGLGLRLIYFSYDVKMKEKGDIPEGYSVSREKKERFSLILESASTNQTSMYLCASRVDREGQPQHFGDGTRLSIL.

The chain uses TRBV20-1 and TRBJ2-3, with D possibly TRBD1 on 5 matching bases. CDR1 DFQATT and CDR2 SNEGSKA come from the germline V gene (reference sequence). V was cut by 3 bases and J by 6 bases, with 13 bases left in between. The CDR3 loop spans 13 amino acids. The CDR3 is CSASLQGMDTQYF. CDR3 DNA: TGCAGTGCTAGTCTCCAGGGTATGGATACGCAGTATTTT.

V is TRBV28 and J is TRBJ2-7; D uncertain. Germline V CDR1 and CDR2: MDHEN, SYDVKM. The CDR3 is 15 residues long. Between the trimmed V and J ends, which lost 5 bases and 2 bases, there was a span of 16 bases. The CDR3 loop reads CASSPITRITYEQYF. CDR3 nucleotides: TGTGCCAGCAGTCCCATAACACGGATAACCTACGAGCAGTACTTC.

By share, this clonotype ranks as medium-sized (0.01 to 0.1%). The rearrangement links TRBV5-8 to TRBJ2-5; 8 bases agree with TRBD1. The J segment lost 3 bases and the V segment lost 3 bases, leaving 7 bases of the junction unmatched. The CDR3 sequence is 15 residues long. Germline loops: CDR1 SGHTS, CDR2 YDEGEE. Written as DNA, the CDR3 is TGTGCCAGCAGCTCGGGACAGGCGAGAAAAGAGACCCAGTACTTC. Amino acid sequence: CASSSGQARKETQYF.

This chain links TRBV28 with TRBJ1-5; unclear D gene. CDR3 length: 17 amino acids. Looked up from germline, CDR1 is MDHEN and CDR2 is SYDVKM. V was cut by 6 bases and J by 0 bases, with 18 bases left in between. The CDR3 is CASRPSFIKTSNQPQHF. DNA of the CDR3: TGTGCCAGCAGACCCAGTTTTATTAAAACTAGCAATCAGCCCCAGCATTTT.

This rearrangement joins TRBV27 to TRBJ2-7, with a tentative D call TRBD1 (6 bases). The germline V gene has CDR1 MNHEY and CDR2 SMNVEV (reference sequence). V was clipped by 5 bases and J by 2 bases, with 19 bases between them. The CDR3 sequence is 16 residues long. The CDR3 region has the DNA TGTGCCAGCAGTGCCCGAGGGGGAATAAGTCCCTACGAGCAGTACTTC. It specifies CASSARGGISPYEQYF.